The T cell receptor beta chain described here comes from a study of T cell responses to AZD1222 COVID-19 vaccine. Remarks on this clone: Its cognate antigen is unknown.

The V gene's germline CDR1 is SEHNR and CDR2 FQNEAQ (reference sequence). J was trimmed by 1 base and V by 4 bases; bases with no gene match: 1. This CDR3 is built from 14 residues. Assay used: immunoSEQ multiplex PCR; TCRdb lists only in-frame clones, some missing. The sample yields about 92,000 clones, 80% to 90% seen once. Study results and limitations: Reportedly, nearly half of unique spike TCRs recognized epitopes outside B.1.351/B.1.1.7 mutations.

Material: peripheral blood, obtained on day 0 of AZD1222 vaccination. This TCR was sampled from an adult in good health. The J gene is TRBJ1-2, the V gene TRBV7-9, with 9 nucleotides matching TRBD1. The CDR3 bases are TGTGCCAGCAGCTCGGGACAGGGTAACTATGGCTACACCTTC. Translated: CASSSGQGNYGYTF.